Listed below are T cell receptor beta chains from one sample, sequenced in a study of shared clonotypes between healthy human individuals. TCRdb's copy holds only in-frame clones and misses some; the assay was immunoSEQ multiplex PCR. The data hold fewer than 200,000 clones, with over 50% observed a single time. What was sequenced was memory CD4+ T cells sorted from blood. The receptors shown here come from a man aged 25 to 40 in good health. Both conserved end residues are part of each CDR3. A D gene is named only where the DNA matches it firmly. Part of the rows lack a size; the others show once, few, many or a class for expanded clones.

j_gene: TRBJ1-1; abundance: -; d_gene: -; v_gene: TRBV2; CDR3nt: TGTGCCAGCATTGGACAGATGAACACTGAAGCTTTCTTT; CDR3aa: CASIGQMNTEAFF
j_gene: TRBJ1-5; abundance: -; d_gene: -; v_gene: TRBV28; CDR3nt: TGTGCCAGCAGTTTAGAAGACCGAGGGTTGGGTCAGCCCCAGCATTTT; CDR3aa: CASSLEDRGLGQPQHF
j_gene: TRBJ2-1; abundance: -; d_gene: TRBD1; v_gene: TRBV9; CDR3nt: TGTGCCAGCAGCGGCGGAGGGGACAGGGGGCTTGATGAGCAGTTCTTC; CDR3aa: CASSGGGDRGLDEQFF
j_gene: TRBJ2-7; abundance: -; d_gene: TRBD2; v_gene: TRBV4-1; CDR3nt: TGCGCCAGCAGCCAAGATACCGGGGGGTTATACGAGCAGTACTTC; CDR3aa: CASSQDTGGLYEQYF
j_gene: TRBJ2-1; abundance: -; d_gene: -; v_gene: TRBV19; CDR3nt: TGTGCCAGTAGTTTGGGCTATGAGCAGTTCTTC; CDR3aa: CASSLGYEQFF
j_gene: TRBJ2-7; abundance: -; d_gene: TRBD1; v_gene: TRBV7-2; CDR3nt: TGTGCCAGCAGCCCCAGACAGGGAAGTCCCGAGCAGTACTTC; CDR3aa: CASSPRQGSPEQYF
j_gene: TRBJ2-7; abundance: -; d_gene: -; v_gene: TRBV28; CDR3nt: TGTGCCAGCTCGGAGGAATACGAGCAGTACTTC; CDR3aa: CASSEEYEQYF
j_gene: TRBJ2-5; abundance: few; d_gene: -; v_gene: TRBV5-1; CDR3nt: TGCGCCAGCAGCTTGGTGGCAGGGTGGGTAGAGACCCAGTACTTC; CDR3aa: CASSLVAGWVETQYF
j_gene: TRBJ2-2; abundance: -; d_gene: -; v_gene: TRBV5-1; CDR3nt: TGCGCCAGCAGCTTGGGCCAGAACACCGGGGAGCTGTTTTTT; CDR3aa: CASSLGQNTGELFF
j_gene: TRBJ2-3; abundance: once; d_gene: TRBD2; v_gene: TRBV9; CDR3nt: TGTGCCAGCACCGTAGGTTTGGGGCTAGCGCGGGAGGCAACAGATACGCAGTATTTT; CDR3aa: CASTVGLGLAREATDTQYF
j_gene: TRBJ1-1; abundance: -; d_gene: -; v_gene: TRBV30; CDR3nt: TGTGCCTGGATCCCGGCCACGAACACTGAAGCTTTCTTT; CDR3aa: CAWIPATNTEAFF
j_gene: TRBJ2-3; abundance: -; d_gene: -; v_gene: TRBV29-1; CDR3nt: TGCAGCGTTGAGCTGGGGACGGCGCAGTATTTT; CDR3aa: CSVELGTAQYF
j_gene: TRBJ2-2; abundance: -; d_gene: -; v_gene: TRBV6-6; CDR3nt: TGTGCCAGCAGTTACTCCCCTTCTAGTTCCGGGGAGCTGTTTTTT; CDR3aa: CASSYSPSSSGELFF
j_gene: TRBJ1-2; abundance: many; d_gene: -; v_gene: TRBV7-9; CDR3nt: TGTGCCAGCAGCACCGCCCTGGGGGCAGAGGGCTACACCTTC; CDR3aa: CASSTALGAEGYTF
j_gene: TRBJ2-1; abundance: -; d_gene: TRBD2; v_gene: TRBV5-1; CDR3nt: TGCGCCAGCAGCTTGGGTCCGACTAGCGGGAGATACAATGAGCAGTTCTTC; CDR3aa: CASSLGPTSGRYNEQFF
j_gene: TRBJ2-7; abundance: -; d_gene: -; v_gene: TRBV7-2; CDR3nt: TGTGCCAGCAGCCTTAACTACGAGCAGTACTTC; CDR3aa: CASSLNYEQYF
j_gene: TRBJ2-2; abundance: -; d_gene: TRBD2; v_gene: TRBV5-4; CDR3nt: TGTGCCAGCAGCTTGTTTGGGACTAGCGGGATGGGGGGGGAGCTGTTTTTT; CDR3aa: CASSLFGTSGMGGELFF
j_gene: TRBJ2-7; abundance: few; d_gene: -; v_gene: TRBV9; CDR3nt: TGTGCCAGCAGCGTAGGAGTAGAATCCTACGAGCAGTACTTC; CDR3aa: CASSVGVESYEQYF
j_gene: TRBJ1-2; abundance: -; d_gene: -; v_gene: TRBV27; CDR3nt: TGTGCCAGCAGTTTAACCCTGCCAGTTAGGAACTATGGCTACACCTTC; CDR3aa: CASSLTLPVRNYGYTF
j_gene: TRBJ2-7; abundance: -; d_gene: TRBD2; v_gene: TRBV7-2; CDR3nt: TGTGCCAGCATGACCGTGTCGCAGCGGGAGGGCTACGAGCAGTACTTC; CDR3aa: CASMTVSQREGYEQYF
j_gene: TRBJ2-1; abundance: -; d_gene: TRBD2; v_gene: TRBV19; CDR3nt: TGTGCCAGTAGTATAATGGGCGGGAGACCGTTTAATGAGCAGTTCTTC; CDR3aa: CASSIMGGRPFNEQFF
j_gene: TRBJ2-3; abundance: -; d_gene: -; v_gene: TRBV20-1; CDR3nt: TGCAGTGCTCGGACAGTGGATACGCAGTATTTT; CDR3aa: CSARTVDTQYF
j_gene: TRBJ1-1; abundance: -; d_gene: -; v_gene: TRBV6-1; CDR3nt: TGTGCCAGCAGACCTTCCTTGGGGTACACTGAAGCTTTCTTT; CDR3aa: CASRPSLGYTEAFF
j_gene: TRBJ1-5; abundance: -; d_gene: TRBD1; v_gene: TRBV2; CDR3nt: TGTGCCAGCTCCCCCGGGACAGGGATGAATCAGCCCCAGCATTTT; CDR3aa: CASSPGTGMNQPQHF
j_gene: TRBJ1-1; abundance: -; d_gene: TRBD1; v_gene: TRBV6-6; CDR3nt: TGTGCCAGCAGTCGGACAGGGGTCACTGAAGCTTTCTTT; CDR3aa: CASSRTGVTEAFF
j_gene: TRBJ2-7; abundance: -; d_gene: -; v_gene: TRBV15; CDR3nt: TGTGCCACCAGCAGGAGGTCAACTCCGGACAGCTTC; CDR3aa: CATSRRSTPDSF
j_gene: TRBJ1-1; abundance: -; d_gene: -; v_gene: TRBV28; CDR3nt: TGTGCCAGCAGTATCATGAACACTGAAGCTTTCTTT; CDR3aa: CASSIMNTEAFF
j_gene: TRBJ2-7; abundance: -; d_gene: -; v_gene: TRBV7-2; CDR3nt: TGTGCCAGCAGCTTAATCGGGACTGCGTCCGAGCAGTACTTC; CDR3aa: CASSLIGTASEQYF
j_gene: TRBJ2-5; abundance: -; d_gene: -; v_gene: TRBV7-6; CDR3nt: TGTGCCAGCAGCTTCAGACAAGAGACCCAGTACTTC; CDR3aa: CASSFRQETQYF
j_gene: TRBJ1-1; abundance: many; d_gene: -; v_gene: TRBV5-1; CDR3nt: TGCGCCAGCAGCTTGGATGGGGGAGTAAGCACTGAAGCTTTCTTT; CDR3aa: CASSLDGGVSTEAFF
j_gene: TRBJ2-2; abundance: -; d_gene: TRBD2; v_gene: TRBV29-1; CDR3nt: TGCAGCGGGAAAACACTAGCGGGAGTCGGTACCACCGGGGAGCTGTTTTTT; CDR3aa: CSGKTLAGVGTTGELFF
j_gene: TRBJ2-7; abundance: -; d_gene: TRBD1; v_gene: TRBV18; CDR3nt: TGTGCCAGCTCAGGACAGGGTTGGGATGAGCAGTACTTC; CDR3aa: CASSGQGWDEQYF
j_gene: TRBJ1-4; abundance: -; d_gene: -; v_gene: TRBV18; CDR3nt: TGTGCCAGCTCACTCGGACAGACTGCAACTAATGAAAAACTGTTTTTT; CDR3aa: CASSLGQTATNEKLFF
j_gene: TRBJ2-3; abundance: -; d_gene: TRBD1; v_gene: TRBV29-1; CDR3nt: TGCAGCGGGGACAGGGGGGGCACAGATACGCAGTATTTT; CDR3aa: CSGDRGGTDTQYF
j_gene: TRBJ2-7; abundance: -; d_gene: -; v_gene: TRBV30; CDR3nt: TGTGCCTGGAATAGAGTTACGGGGTCGAGCTCCTACGAGCAGTACTTC; CDR3aa: CAWNRVTGSSSYEQYF
j_gene: TRBJ2-7; abundance: -; d_gene: -; v_gene: TRBV29-1; CDR3nt: TGCAGCGTTGAAGAAGCACAGGGCTACGAGCAGTACTTC; CDR3aa: CSVEEAQGYEQYF
j_gene: TRBJ2-1; abundance: -; d_gene: -; v_gene: TRBV15; CDR3nt: TGTGCCACCAGCAGCTACCTCATGGATGAGCAGTTCTTC; CDR3aa: CATSSYLMDEQFF
j_gene: TRBJ1-5; abundance: -; d_gene: -; v_gene: TRBV30; CDR3nt: TGTGCCTGGAGTGCCGGGATTCAGGGTATAAGCAATCAGCCCCAGCATTTT; CDR3aa: CAWSAGIQGISNQPQHF
j_gene: TRBJ2-4; abundance: -; d_gene: TRBD2; v_gene: TRBV7-9; CDR3nt: TGTGCCAGCAGCGCTAGCGGGGGGGTGGTAGCCAAAAACATTCAGTACTTC; CDR3aa: CASSASGGVVAKNIQYF
j_gene: TRBJ1-2; abundance: -; d_gene: -; v_gene: TRBV18; CDR3nt: TGTGCCAGCTCACCAGACCCAGGGAGTTTCTACACCTTC; CDR3aa: CASSPDPGSFYTF
j_gene: TRBJ2-1; abundance: few; d_gene: TRBD1; v_gene: TRBV5-1; CDR3nt: TGCGCCAGCAGCTTCTCGGACAGGGTTTACAATGAGCAGTTCTTC; CDR3aa: CASSFSDRVYNEQFF
j_gene: TRBJ2-1; abundance: -; d_gene: -; v_gene: TRBV5-1; CDR3nt: TGCGCCAGCAGCTTGGGGGGAGGCAACTCCTACAATGAGCAGTTCTTC; CDR3aa: CASSLGGGNSYNEQFF
j_gene: TRBJ2-7; abundance: few; d_gene: -; v_gene: TRBV21-1; CDR3nt: TGTGCCAGCAGCAAAGCTCGAGGACACTCCTACGAGCAGTACTTC; CDR3aa: CASSKARGHSYEQYF
j_gene: TRBJ1-4; abundance: -; d_gene: -; v_gene: TRBV7-8; CDR3nt: TGTGCCAGCAGCTTAACGGCACGCATGGTTGGAACTAATGAAAAACTGTTTTTT; CDR3aa: CASSLTARMVGTNEKLFF
j_gene: TRBJ2-2; abundance: once; d_gene: -; v_gene: TRBV30; CDR3nt: TGTGCCTGGAGCCTTAGCGGCACCGGGGAGCTGTTTTTT; CDR3aa: CAWSLSGTGELFF
j_gene: TRBJ2-7; abundance: -; d_gene: -; v_gene: TRBV5-3; CDR3nt: TGTGCCAGAAGCTTGTGCGGGACGGGAAGCTCCTACGAGCAGTACTTC; CDR3aa: CARSLCGTGSSYEQYF
j_gene: TRBJ1-3; abundance: -; d_gene: -; v_gene: TRBV6-5; CDR3nt: TGTGCCAGCAGTCAGTCCTCTGGAAACACCATATATTTT; CDR3aa: CASSQSSGNTIYF
j_gene: TRBJ2-7; abundance: -; d_gene: -; v_gene: TRBV18; CDR3nt: TGTGCCAGCTCACAAGGCCGGGGCATCGCGTACGAGCAGTACTTC; CDR3aa: CASSQGRGIAYEQYF
j_gene: TRBJ2-2; abundance: many; d_gene: -; v_gene: TRBV30; CDR3nt: TGTGCCTGGAGCCCCAACACCGGGGAGCTGTTTTTT; CDR3aa: CAWSPNTGELFF
j_gene: TRBJ1-3; abundance: -; d_gene: -; v_gene: TRBV6-1; CDR3nt: TGTGCCAGCAGTGTGGGCCAAGGGAGATTCTCTGGAAACACCATATATTTT; CDR3aa: CASSVGQGRFSGNTIYF
j_gene: TRBJ2-1; abundance: -; d_gene: -; v_gene: TRBV4-3; CDR3nt: TGCGCCAGCAGCGGCGGACTTTACAATGAGCAGTTCTTC; CDR3aa: CASSGGLYNEQFF
j_gene: TRBJ1-2; abundance: -; d_gene: -; v_gene: TRBV23-1; CDR3nt: TGCGCCAGCACCCTAAGGGAGTTTACTAACTATGGCTACACCTTC; CDR3aa: CASTLREFTNYGYTF
j_gene: TRBJ2-7; abundance: -; d_gene: -; v_gene: TRBV2; CDR3nt: TGTGCCAGCACGAATCGCCTACCGGGTTACGAGCAGTACTTC; CDR3aa: CASTNRLPGYEQYF
j_gene: TRBJ2-2; abundance: -; d_gene: -; v_gene: TRBV7-9; CDR3nt: TGTGCCAGCAGCTCCGGACCCGTCCTAACCGGGGAGCTGTTTTTT; CDR3aa: CASSSGPVLTGELFF
j_gene: TRBJ2-1; abundance: -; d_gene: -; v_gene: TRBV2; CDR3nt: -; CDR3aa: CASSVWAVGNRWFF